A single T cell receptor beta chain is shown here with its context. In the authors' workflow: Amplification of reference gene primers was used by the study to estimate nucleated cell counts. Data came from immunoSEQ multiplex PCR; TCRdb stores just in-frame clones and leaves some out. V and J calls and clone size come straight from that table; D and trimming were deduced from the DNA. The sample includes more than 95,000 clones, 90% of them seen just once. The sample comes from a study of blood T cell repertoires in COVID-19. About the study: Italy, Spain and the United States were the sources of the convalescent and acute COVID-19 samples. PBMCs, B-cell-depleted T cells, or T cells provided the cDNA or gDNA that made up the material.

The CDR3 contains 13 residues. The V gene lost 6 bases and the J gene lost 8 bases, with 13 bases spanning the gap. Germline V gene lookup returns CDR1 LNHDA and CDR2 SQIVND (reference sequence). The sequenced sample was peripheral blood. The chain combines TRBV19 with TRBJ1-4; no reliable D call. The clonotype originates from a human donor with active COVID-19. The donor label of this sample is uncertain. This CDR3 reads CASSQTRVEKLFF. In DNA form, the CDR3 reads TGTGCCAGTAGCCAAACCCGGGTAGAAAAACTGTTTTTT. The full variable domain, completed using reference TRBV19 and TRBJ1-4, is DGGITQSPKYLFRKEGQNVTLSCEQNLNHDAMYWYRQDPGQGLRLIYYSQIVNDFQKGDIAEGYSVSREKKESFPLTVTSAQKNPTAFYLCASSQTRVEKLFFGSGTQLSVL.